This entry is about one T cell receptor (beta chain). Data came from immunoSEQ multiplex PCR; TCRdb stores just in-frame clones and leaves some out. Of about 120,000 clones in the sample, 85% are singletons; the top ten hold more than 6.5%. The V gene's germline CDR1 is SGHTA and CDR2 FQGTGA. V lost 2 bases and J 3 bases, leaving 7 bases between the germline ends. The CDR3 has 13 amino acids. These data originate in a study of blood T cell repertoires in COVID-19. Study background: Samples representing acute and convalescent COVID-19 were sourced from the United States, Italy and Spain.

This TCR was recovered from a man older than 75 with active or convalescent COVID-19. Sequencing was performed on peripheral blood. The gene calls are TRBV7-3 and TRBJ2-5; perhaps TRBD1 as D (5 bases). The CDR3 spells CASSLDREETQYF. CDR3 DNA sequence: TGTGCCAGCAGCTTAGACAGAGAAGAGACCCAGTACTTC.